The 18 T cell receptor beta chains below all came from one sample that was sequenced in a study of T-cell reconstitution after alpha-beta-depleted transplantation in children. A TCRbeta library incorporating unique molecular identifiers was prepared. One entry per CDR3 protein, called by TCRdb with MiXCR from the PCR reads. This sample has over 550,000 distinct CDR3 sequences; over 9.5% occur once, and the top ten carry about 4.2%. This specimen consisted of PBMCs from the stem cell graft donor, obtained from the stem cell graft. The receptors here all came from a human donor who donated a stem cell graft to a child with acute myeloid leukemia.

The chain's CDR3 is CASSLAGTGQETQYF. As DNA, the CDR3 is TGCGCCAGCAGCTTGGCCGGGACCGGCCAAGAGACCCAGTACTTC. This chain connects TRBV5-1 to TRBJ2-5; perhaps D is TRBD1 or TRBD2 (5 bases each). This CDR3 comprises 15 residues. The V gene lost 0 bases and the J gene lost 1 base, with 10 bases spanning the gap. Per the germline V gene, CDR1 is SGHRS and CDR2 is YFSETQ.

This clonotype was seen more than once but under ten times. This rearrangement joins TRBV6-1 to TRBJ2-1; TRBD1 agrees at 9 bases. The CDR3 totals 15 residues. The V segment lost 6 bases and the J segment 5 bases; nucleotides outside the gene matches: 8. CDR1 and CDR2 from the germline V gene are MNHNS and SASEGT. Here the CDR3 reads CASSTKGQGNNEQFF. The DNA of the CDR3 is TGTGCCAGCAGCACCAAGGGACAGGGAAACAATGAGCAGTTCTTC.

This clonotype appeared many times. The chain uses TRBV7-2 and TRBJ2-7; 11 bases are a match to TRBD2. With 5 bases clipped from V and 3 bases from J, the junction kept 6 bases outside the gene matches. The CDR3 covers 15 residues. Germline V lookup: CDR1 SGHTA, CDR2 FQGNSA. The CDR3 here is CASSPGTSGNYEQYF. The CDR3 nucleotides are TGTGCCAGCAGCCCTGGGACTAGCGGTAACTACGAGCAGTACTTC.

This clonotype was counted ten times or more. The V and J genes are TRBV7-8 and TRBJ2-3; 12 bases match TRBD2. This CDR3 contains 19 residues. The V gene end was trimmed by 5 bases and the J gene end by 0 bases; junction bases not matched to a gene: 12. The germline V gene encodes CDR1 SGHVS and CDR2 FQNEAQ. The DNA for the CDR3 is TGTGCCAGCAGCACGAGACGTCTAGCGGGAGGGTCTAGCACAGATACGCAGTATTTT. It encodes CASSTRRLAGGSSTDTQYF.

This clonotype was observed many times. In DNA, the CDR3 is TGCGCCAGCAGCGGACAGGGCGGCCGTAGTGGGACAGATACGCAGTATTTT. It codes for CASSGQGGRSGTDTQYF. The chain has TRBV5-1 and TRBJ2-3; 8 bases map to TRBD1. This CDR3 is built from 17 residues. Trimming cost V 4 bases and J 3 bases; bases outside gene matches: 13. Germline V gives CDR1 SGHRS, CDR2 YFSETQ.

In its sample, this clonotype was seen many times. The rearrangement joins TRBV7-2 to TRBJ2-5; D could derive from TRBD1 or TRBD2 (5 bases each). The length of the CDR3 is 13 residues. The germline V gene encodes CDR1 SGHTA and CDR2 FQGNSA. Trimming took 8 bases from V and 9 from J, leaving 19 bases between them. The CDR3 sequence is CASYLSGRGAQYF. CDR3 sequence (DNA): TGTGCCAGCTACCTCTCTGGCCGAGGGGCCCAGTACTTC. The variable domain in full, completed from reference TRBV7-2 and TRBJ2-5, reads GAGVSQSPSNKVTEKGKDVELRCDPISGHTALYWYRQSLGQGLEFLIYFQGNSAPDKSGLPSDRFSAERTGGSVSTLTIQRTQQEDSAVYLCASYLSGRGAQYFGPGTRLLVL.

The sample holds a few counts of this clonotype. The chain joins TRBV6-5 to TRBJ2-5; tentatively, D is TRBD2 (6 bases). From germline, CDR1 is MNHEY and CDR2 SVGAGI. The CDR3 covers 15 residues. V dropped 0 bases and J dropped 5 bases, with 13 bases sitting between them. CDR3 DNA sequence: TGTGCCAGCAGTTACTCCCGACTAGTTAGGGAGACCCAGTACTTC. Its protein product is CASSYSRLVRETQYF.

This chain links TRBV15 with TRBJ2-6; possible D gene TRBD2, 5 bases. V was pared by 1 base and J by 1 base, with 8 bases between. Germline V gene sequence: CDR1 LNHNV, CDR2 YYDKDF (reference sequence). This CDR3 comprises 16 residues. As DNA, the CDR3 is TGTGCCACCAGCAGAGCCCCGGGGTCTGGGGCCAACGTCCTGACTTTC. Translation gives CATSRAPGSGANVLTF.

Only a few counts were recorded for this clonotype. The V call is TRBV2, the J call TRBJ1-2; D gene unclear. Germline V gives CDR1 SNHLY, CDR2 FYNNEI. V was shortened by 7 bases and J by 8 bases, with 11 bases between the two germline ends. CDR3 length equals 11 residues. The CDR3 reads CASKKEIGYTF. The CDR3 nucleotides read TGTGCCAGCAAGAAGGAAATAGGCTACACCTTC.

This clonotype occurred a few times. The V call is TRBV5-6, the J call TRBJ2-2, with D perhaps TRBD1 (5 bases). The CDR3 loop spans 17 amino acids. Germline CDR1 SGHDT, CDR2 YYEEEE. V was clipped by 6 bases and J by 1 base, with 19 bases between them. CDR3 region: CASTLWGRLLNTGELFF. The CDR3 DNA reads as TGTGCCAGCACCCTCTGGGGCAGGCTCCTGAACACCGGGGAGCTGTTTTTT.

The chain recombines TRBV5-1 with TRBJ2-2; 11 bases fit TRBD2. Trimming at V came to 3 bases and at J to 1 base, leaving 5 bases not matched to a gene. This CDR3 has 17 amino acids. CDR1 SGHRS and CDR2 YFSETQ come from the germline V gene. CDR3 nucleotides: TGCGCCAGCAGCTCCGGGACTAGCGGAAGGAACACCGGGGAGCTGTTTTTT. Translation: CASSSGTSGRNTGELFF.

This clonotype was picked up a small number of times. The V and J genes are TRBV20-1 and TRBJ1-6; 7 bases match TRBD1. J gave up 8 bases and V 7 bases, and 8 bases lay outside the gene matches. The CDR3 has 13 residues. Germline values: CDR1 DFQATT, CDR2 SNEGSKA (reference sequence). This CDR3 is CSVSQGVHSPLHF. The CDR3 DNA is TGCAGTGTCAGCCAGGGGGTCCATTCACCCCTCCACTTT.

This clonotype was picked up many times. The V and J genes are TRBV20-1 and TRBJ2-6; D may be TRBD2 (7 bases). In germline, CDR1 is DFQATT, CDR2 SNEGSKA (reference sequence). V was trimmed by 4 bases and J by 3 bases, leaving 10 bases between them. The CDR3 sequence is 14 residues long. DNA for the CDR3: TGCAGTGCTATGGGAGGGGGTGGGGCCAACGTCCTGACTTTC. This gives the protein CSAMGGGGANVLTF.

The gene calls are TRBV4-3 and TRBJ2-2; D gene ambiguous. The germline CDR1 and CDR2 sequences are LGHNA and YSLEER. V was cut by 0 bases and J by 0 bases, with 14 bases left in between. The CDR3 is 18 residues long. The CDR3 protein is CASSQDLSRAANTGELFF. The CDR3, as DNA: TGCGCCAGCAGCCAAGATCTCTCTAGAGCTGCGAACACCGGGGAGCTGTTTTTT.

The chain is built from TRBV15 and TRBJ2-1; D ambiguous. The CDR3 loop spans 14 amino acids. CDR1 and CDR2 (germline): LNHNV, YYDKDF (reference sequence). V lost 1 base and J 5 bases, leaving 9 bases between the germline ends. CDR3 nucleotide sequence: TGTGCCACCAGCAGAGGGGTTGGTAACAATGAGCAGTTCTTC. This encodes CATSRGVGNNEQFF. The full variable domain, with the rest looked up from reference TRBV15 and TRBJ2-1, is DAMVIQNPRYQVTQFGKPVTLSCSQTLNHNVMYWYQQKSSQAPKLLFHYYDKDFNNEADTPDNFQSRRPNTSFCFLDIRSPGLGDTAMYLCATSRGVGNNEQFFGPGTRLTVL.

The J gene is TRBJ1-1, the V gene TRBV19, with D tentatively TRBD1 (6 bases). The CDR3 is 15 residues long. The germline V and J ends were trimmed by 1 base and 4 bases, with 13 bases remaining between them. CDR1 is LNHDA, CDR2 SQIVND, per germline (reference sequence). CDR3 region: CASSIAAGAVTEAFF. The CDR3 bases are TGTGCCAGTAGTATAGCGGCGGGGGCGGTCACTGAAGCTTTCTTT.

This clonotype was seen a few times. The V call is TRBV29-1, the J call TRBJ2-7; a possible D gene is TRBD2 (7 bases). CDR3 length equals 16 residues. V was cut by 4 bases and J by 2 bases, with 21 bases left in between. The germline gives CDR1 SQVTM, CDR2 ANQGSEA. The CDR3 DNA reads as TGCAGCGTTGGACCCGGGGGGCTCTCGGGTACCTACGAGCAGTACTTC. It is translated as CSVGPGGLSGTYEQYF.

This clonotype was observed at least ten times. The CDR3 sequence: CASSASQAGYNEQFF. In DNA form, the CDR3 reads TGTGCCAGCAGCGCTAGCCAAGCAGGCTACAATGAGCAGTTCTTC. This chain connects TRBV27 to TRBJ2-1; possibly TRBD2 for D (5 bases). CDR1 and CDR2 (germline): MNHEY, SMNVEV (reference sequence). CDR3 length: 15 residues. V was pared by 6 bases and J by 3 bases, with 15 bases between.